Listed here are 10 T cell receptor beta chains from one sample, sequenced in a study of graft-versus-host responses after intestinal transplantation. Antigens for these TCRs are unknown. The method was immunoSEQ multiplex PCR; TCRdb's version includes in-frame clones alone and lacks a portion of them. The sample has around 84,000 clones, roughly four fifths seen once; the top ten hold about 18%. Specimen: unstimulated CD8+ T cells sorted from spleen or lymph node cells, collected before intestinal transplant. These receptors all come from a human donor who received an intestinal transplant.

The chain uses TRBV6-1 and TRBJ1-6, with D possibly TRBD1 on 6 matching bases. V shed 6 bases and J shed 4 bases, with 13 bases lying between them. The germline V gene has CDR1 MNHNS and CDR2 SASEGT. The CDR3 extends over 15 amino acids. The DNA for the CDR3 is TGTGCCAGCAGGAAGGACAGCGATTATAATTCACCCCTCCACTTT. Its translation is CASRKDSDYNSPLHF.

This chain joins TRBV28 and TRBJ2-1; D is undetermined. The germline CDR1 and CDR2 sequences are MDHEN and SYDVKM. CDR3 length: 16 residues. Trimming pared 4 bases from V and 3 bases from J, leaving 16 bases between. CDR3 sequence reads: CASSSFRTRNYNEQFF. The DNA of the CDR3 is TGTGCCAGCAGTTCTTTTAGGACGCGAAACTACAATGAGCAGTTCTTC.

The chain is built from TRBV27 and TRBJ2-1, with D possibly called TRBD1 or TRBD2 (5 bases each). CDR1 and CDR2 (germline): MNHEY, SMNVEV (reference sequence). V was shortened by 3 bases and J by 9 bases, with 9 bases between the two germline ends. This CDR3 has 12 residues. The CDR3 is CASSLIGTEQFF. CDR3 bases: TGTGCCAGCAGTTTGATAGGGACTGAGCAGTTCTTC.

This rearrangement joins TRBV5-4 to TRBJ1-2; no reliable D call. Trimming pared 0 bases from V and 6 bases from J, leaving 12 bases between. CDR3 length equals 14 residues. Germline V gene lookup returns CDR1 SGHNT and CDR2 YYREEE (reference sequence). CDR3 amino acids: CASSLDDGVNGYTF. The CDR3, as DNA: TGTGCCAGCAGCTTGGATGACGGAGTTAATGGCTACACCTTC. The full variable domain, with the rest looked up from reference TRBV5-4 and TRBJ1-2, is ETGVTQSPTHLIKTRGQQVTLRCSSQSGHNTVSWYQQALGQGPQFIFQYYREEENGRGNFPPRFSGLQFPNYSSELNVNALELDDSALYLCASSLDDGVNGYTFGSGTRLTVV.

The CDR3 coding sequence is TGTGCCAGCACCCTTACCGGGACCCCTTACAATGAGCAGTTCTTC. Amino acids: CASTLTGTPYNEQFF. The chain has TRBV27 and TRBJ2-1; D may match TRBD1 or TRBD2 (5 bases each). The CDR3 has 15 amino acids. Germline CDR1 MNHEY, CDR2 SMNVEV (reference sequence). V lost 7 bases and J lost 4, with 17 bases in between.

This sequence joins TRBV20-1 and TRBJ1-1; a possible D gene is TRBD1 (5 bases). V lost 6 bases and J 11 bases, leaving 16 bases between the germline ends. Germline CDR1 is DFQATT and CDR2 is SNEGSKA (reference sequence). CDR3 size: 11 residues. CDR3 in amino acids: CSATPGGEAFF. The CDR3 region has the DNA TGCAGTGCCACTCCGGGGGGTGAGGCTTTCTTT.

CDR3 nucleotide sequence: TGTGCCAGCAGCTCCGCCGCGGGGGCGGATGAGCAGTTCTTC. This sequence encodes CASSSAAGADEQFF. This chain connects TRBV11-3 to TRBJ2-1; D perhaps matches TRBD2 (7 bases). The germline V and J ends were trimmed by 4 bases and 8 bases, with 15 bases remaining between them. Germline values: CDR1 SGHNT, CDR2 YENEEA. The CDR3 consists of 14 residues.

The V and J genes are TRBV7-2 and TRBJ2-1, with D maybe TRBD1 (5 bases). The CDR3 runs 16 residues. V was trimmed by 5 bases and J by 3 bases, leaving 17 bases between them. Germline V gene sequence: CDR1 SGHTA, CDR2 FQGNSA. Written as DNA, the CDR3 is TGTGCCAGCAGCCAACCGACAGTACATCGCTACAATGAGCAGTTCTTC. Residues: CASSQPTVHRYNEQFF.

The V call is TRBV15, the J call TRBJ2-1; 8 bases are a match to TRBD1. Germline CDR1 is LNHNV and CDR2 is YYDKDF (reference sequence). The CDR3 covers 13 residues. The ends lost 11 bases at V and 5 bases at J; junction bases unmatched: 8. CDR3 coding DNA: TGTGCCGTACTAGAGGACAGGGACAATGAGCAGTTCTTC. Translated, it gives CAVLEDRDNEQFF.

This chain links TRBV4-1 with TRBJ2-7, with TRBD2 matching 9 bases. The CDR3 loop spans 16 amino acids. With V trimmed by 1 base and J by 9 bases, 13 bases remained unmatched. Germline values: CDR1 MGHRA, CDR2 YSYEKL. CDR3 sequence (DNA): TGCGCCAGCAGCCAAGGGGGCGCGGGAGGGCCGGCGGGGCAGTACTTC. It yields the protein CASSQGGAGGPAGQYF.